Shown below are 17 T cell receptor beta chains from a single sample sequenced in a study of T cell changes during pregnancy in multiple sclerosis. Profiling relied on immunoSEQ multiplex PCR, and the TCRdb table lists in-frame clones only, not all of them. The sample includes about 100,000 clones, 90% seen only once; the top ten take just over 0.75%. The input for sequencing was peripheral blood, taken in the second trimester of pregnancy. These receptors all come from a female donor in good health, enrolled as a control in a pregnancy study.

The rearrangement joins TRBV7-9 to TRBJ2-3; 7 bases are shared with TRBD2. V shed 1 base, J shed 5 bases, and the junction held 9 bases outside the gene matches. The germline gives CDR1 SEHNR, CDR2 FQNEAQ (reference sequence). This CDR3 comprises 16 residues. The CDR3: CASSLVETGGGDTQYF. The DNA of the CDR3 is TGTGCCAGCAGCTTAGTCGAGACGGGGGGAGGAGATACGCAGTATTTT.

The chain joins TRBV5-1 to TRBJ2-4; perhaps TRBD1 as D (6 bases). CDR1 is SGHRS, CDR2 YFSETQ, per germline. The CDR3 totals 18 residues. Between the trimmed V and J ends, which lost 2 bases and 0 bases, there was a span of 18 bases. The CDR3 reads CASSLRSQTGLAKNIQYF. CDR3 nucleotide sequence: TGCGCCAGCAGCTTAAGGAGTCAGACAGGCTTAGCCAAAAACATTCAGTACTTC.

V usage is TRBV5-5 and J usage is TRBJ2-5; a weak D match, TRBD2 (5 bases). The CDR3 spans 13 residues. V shed 4 bases and J shed 3 bases, with 10 bases lying between them. CDR1 is SGHKS, CDR2 YYEKEE, per germline (reference sequence). CDR3: CASSPGGEETQYF. CDR3 nucleotide sequence: TGTGCCAGCAGCCCCGGAGGAGAAGAGACCCAGTACTTC.

The chain recombines TRBV4-1 with TRBJ2-7, with TRBD1 as a possible D gene (5 bases). Germline CDR1 and CDR2: MGHRA and YSYEKL. Trimming pared 3 bases from V and 5 bases from J, leaving 20 bases between. CDR3 length: 16 residues. In DNA, the CDR3 is TGCGCCAGCAGCCACCTTACTCGGACACCTCCCGACGAGCAGTACTTC. Translation: CASSHLTRTPPDEQYF.

The rearrangement links TRBV5-1 to TRBJ2-5; TRBD1 aligns across 9 bases. Germline V CDR1 and CDR2: SGHRS, YFSETQ. This CDR3 spans 14 amino acids. The V gene end was trimmed by 4 bases and the J gene end by 7 bases; junction bases not matched to a gene: 8. CDR3 in DNA: TGCGCCAGCAGCCAGAGGACAGGGGTCGTGACCCAGTACTTC. As protein: CASSQRTGVVTQYF. Drawing the rest from reference TRBV5-1 and TRBJ2-5, the complete variable domain is KAGVTQTPRYLIKTRGQQVTLSCSPISGHRSVSWYQQTPGQGLQFLFEYFSETQRNKGNFPGRFSGRQFSNSRSEMNVSTLELGDSALYLCASSQRTGVVTQYFGPGTRLLVL.

V and J are TRBV11-2 and TRBJ2-7; 11 nucleotides line up with TRBD1. The V gene's germline CDR1 is SGHAT and CDR2 FQNNGV. The CDR3 loop spans 18 amino acids. V shed 5 bases, J shed 1 base, and the junction held 13 bases outside the gene matches. In DNA form, the CDR3 reads TGTGCCAGCAGCGTGGGGCCGGGACAGGGGGTTTTTTCCTACGAGCAGTACTTC. Translated: CASSVGPGQGVFSYEQYF.

To note about this clone: Other DNA sequences within the sample encode an identical CDR3. J is TRBJ2-7 and V is TRBV7-9; possibly TRBD2 for D (6 bases). V was pared by 1 base and J by 6 bases, with 10 bases between. CDR3 size: 13 residues. From germline, CDR1 is SEHNR and CDR2 FQNEAQ (reference sequence). CDR3: CASSLGGSGEQYF. CDR3 in DNA: TGTGCCAGCAGCTTAGGTGGTAGCGGCGAGCAGTACTTC.

The rearrangement links TRBV7-2 to TRBJ1-1; D is unresolved. This CDR3 contains 13 residues. The germline V gene has CDR1 SGHTA and CDR2 FQGNSA. Trimming stripped 5 bases from V and 0 bases from J, with 7 bases between. CDR3 loop: CASSPGMNTEAFF. The CDR3 bases are TGTGCCAGCAGCCCGGGGATGAACACTGAAGCTTTCTTT.

The chain couples TRBV5-1 to TRBJ1-2, with 7 bases lining up with TRBD1. With V trimmed by 3 bases and J by 4 bases, 12 bases remained unmatched. Germline values: CDR1 SGHRS, CDR2 YFSETQ. This CDR3 is 16 amino acids long. As DNA, the CDR3 is TGCGCCAGCAGCTCATCGACAGGGCCGGAAGGCTATGGCTACACCTTC. Protein: CASSSSTGPEGYGYTF.

The chain joins TRBV28 to TRBJ1-2, with D tentatively TRBD1 (6 bases). The CDR3 totals 16 residues. CDR1 is MDHEN, CDR2 SYDVKM, per germline. V shed 3 bases and J shed 5 bases, with 19 bases lying between them. The CDR3 region is CASSFTLSGGGYGYTF. CDR3 nucleotides: TGTGCCAGCAGTTTTACGTTATCGGGGGGCGGTTATGGCTACACCTTC.

The rearrangement joins TRBV14 to TRBJ2-2; D gene unclear. The germline V gene encodes CDR1 SGHDN and CDR2 FVKESK. Trimming stripped 5 bases from V and 5 bases from J, with 12 bases between. The CDR3 consists of 14 residues. CDR3 sequence: CASSARRRTGELFF. The DNA for the CDR3 is TGTGCCAGCAGCGCTCGCCGTCGGACCGGGGAGCTGTTTTTT.

J is TRBJ2-2 and V is TRBV5-5; maybe TRBD1 (5 bases). Between the trimmed V and J ends, which lost 0 bases and 6 bases, there was a span of 21 bases. The CDR3 has 18 residues. CDR1 SGHKS and CDR2 YYEKEE come from the germline V gene (reference sequence). Written as DNA, the CDR3 is TGTGCCAGCAGCTTGGTACTTGACAGAAAGGTAGGAGCCGGGGAGCTGTTTTTT. Translating gives CASSLVLDRKVGAGELFF. The full variable domain, its missing parts supplied by reference TRBV5-5 and TRBJ2-2, is DAGVTQSPTHLIKTRGQQVTLRCSPISGHKSVSWYQQVLGQGPQFIFQYYEKEERGRGNFPDRFSARQFPNYSSELNVNALLLGDSALYLCASSLVLDRKVGAGELFFGEGSRLTVL.

The chain couples TRBV29-1 to TRBJ1-1; D ambiguous. The CDR3 loop spans 12 amino acids. In germline, CDR1 is SQVTM, CDR2 ANQGSEA. Deletions cut 4 bases from V and 4 bases from J, with 10 bases between. The CDR3 loop reads CSVGPGVTEAFF. The DNA for the CDR3 is TGCAGCGTTGGCCCGGGAGTCACTGAAGCTTTCTTT.

This chain uses TRBV7-8 with TRBJ1-2; TRBD1 matches 7 bases. Germline values: CDR1 SGHVS, CDR2 FQNEAQ. The CDR3 runs 14 residues. V was pared by 5 bases and J by 3 bases, with 6 bases of the junction left unmatched. CDR3 bases: TGTGCCAGCAGCGCTAGACAGGGTCACTATGGCTACACCTTC. This sequence encodes CASSARQGHYGYTF.

This clone was detected only once. This chain connects TRBV30 to TRBJ1-5; 8 positions agree with TRBD1. The germline V gene has CDR1 GTSNPN and CDR2 SVGIG (reference sequence). There are 18 residues in the CDR3. Losses at the gene ends were 0 bases for V and 4 bases for J; bases not matched to a gene: 14. This CDR3 is CAWSVPLWTGRSNQPQHF. In nucleotides, the CDR3 is TGTGCCTGGAGTGTACCACTCTGGACAGGGAGAAGTAATCAGCCCCAGCATTTT.

The J gene is TRBJ1-2, the V gene TRBV7-9; D gene ambiguous. Trimming took off 1 base at V and 14 bases at J, with 26 bases between the two ends. Per germline, CDR1 SEHNR and CDR2 FQNEAQ (reference sequence). The CDR3 totals 16 residues. Here the CDR3 reads CASSLGDIRGSLALTF. Written as DNA, the CDR3 is TGTGCCAGCAGCTTAGGTGACATACGGGGTAGTCTCGCCTTAACCTTC. Together with reference TRBV7-9 and TRBJ1-2, the CDR3 gives the full variable domain: DTGVSQNPRHKITKRGQNVTFRCDPISEHNRLYWYRQTLGQGPEFLTYFQNEAQLEKSRLLSDRFSAERPKGSFSTLEIQRTEQGDSAMYLCASSLGDIRGSLALTFGSGTRLTVV.

The chain employs TRBV19 and TRBJ2-4; weak D call: TRBD2 (7 bases). The CDR3 contains 14 residues. V was cut by 3 bases and J by 7 bases, with 13 bases left in between. Germline CDR1 is LNHDA and CDR2 is SQIVND (reference sequence). The CDR3 coding sequence is TGTGCCAGTAGTATCAGGGGCGGGGGTAACATTCAGTACTTC. Translation gives CASSIRGGGNIQYF.